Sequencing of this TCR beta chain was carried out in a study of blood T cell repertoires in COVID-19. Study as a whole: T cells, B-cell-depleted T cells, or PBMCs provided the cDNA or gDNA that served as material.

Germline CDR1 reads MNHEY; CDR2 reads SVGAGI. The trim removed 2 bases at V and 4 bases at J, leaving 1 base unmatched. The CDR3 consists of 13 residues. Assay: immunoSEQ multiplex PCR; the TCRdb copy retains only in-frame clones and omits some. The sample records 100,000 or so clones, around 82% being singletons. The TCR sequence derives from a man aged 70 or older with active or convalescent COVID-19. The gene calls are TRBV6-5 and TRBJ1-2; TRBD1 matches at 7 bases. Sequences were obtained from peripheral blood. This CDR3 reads CASSYRDSYGYTF. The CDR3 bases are TGTGCCAGCAGTTACAGGGACAGCTATGGCTACACCTTC.